Following are 26 T cell receptor beta chains from one sample sequenced in a study of blood T cells in healthy people across ages. A sample-barcoded 5' primer and a J-beta primer mix were used in a second PCR of about 7 to 12 cycles. TCRdb redid the calling of the 5' RACE reads with MiXCR, one entry per CDR3 protein. This sample has about 570,000 distinct CDR3 sequences; 27% occur once, and the top ten carry about 18%. The source material was blood. The receptors were gathered from a woman between 70 and 85 years old in good health.

This clonotype came up many times. The chain employs TRBV11-2 and TRBJ2-7; D is undetermined. Trimming cost V 0 bases and J 2 bases, with 2 bases left between them. This CDR3 is 12 amino acids long. In germline, CDR1 is SGHAT, CDR2 FQNNGV. CDR3 amino acids: CASSLETYEQYF. CDR3 in DNA: TGTGCCAGCAGCTTAGAGACCTACGAGCAGTACTTC.

Note on this clonotype: At one end, the junction sequence differs from germline, possibly due to a read error. CDR3: CSARNSGGVETPYF. The CDR3, as DNA: TGCAGTGCTAGAAATAGCGGGGGGGTTGAGACCCCGTACTTC. The chain employs TRBV20-1 and TRBJ2-5; 11 positions match TRBD2. The germline gives CDR1 DFQATT, CDR2 SNEGSKA (reference sequence). CDR3 length: 14 residues.

The chain joins TRBV7-8 to TRBJ2-3; 12 nucleotides match TRBD2. The CDR3 runs to 18 residues. Per germline, CDR1 SGHVS and CDR2 FQNEAQ. V lost 5 bases to trimming and J lost 8 bases; unmatched junction nucleotides: 17. The DNA for the CDR3 is TGTGCCAGCAGCCTAAAAGTGACTAGCGGGGGCCCGGTTATTACGCAGTATTTT. It yields the protein CASSLKVTSGGPVITQYF.

This chain links TRBV5-1 with TRBJ1-2; possible D gene TRBD1, 6 bases. Trimming took 0 bases from V and 7 from J, leaving 13 bases between them. Germline V CDR1 and CDR2: SGHRS, YFSETQ. This CDR3 region has 14 residues. CDR3 in amino acids: CASSLDRVLSGYTF. The CDR3 nucleotides read TGCGCCAGCAGCTTGGACAGGGTACTCTCTGGCTACACCTTC. Full variable domain (missing parts from reference TRBV5-1 and TRBJ1-2): KAGVTQTPRYLIKTRGQQVTLSCSPISGHRSVSWYQQTPGQGLQFLFEYFSETQRNKGNFPGRFSGRQFSNSRSEMNVSTLELGDSALYLCASSLDRVLSGYTFGSGTRLTVV.

V is TRBV14 and J is TRBJ2-2, with TRBD2 matching over 7 bases. J lost 6 bases, V lost 3 bases, and 7 bases had no gene match. The CDR3 has 15 residues. Per germline, CDR1 SGHDN and CDR2 FVKESK. The CDR3 loop reads CASSQRLAEAGELFF. DNA for the CDR3: TGTGCCAGCAGCCAGCGACTAGCAGAGGCCGGGGAGCTGTTTTTT.

This clonotype has a handful of counts. The chain joins TRBV5-1 to TRBJ1-2, with 7 bases that match TRBD1. The CDR3 extends over 16 amino acids. CDR1 SGHRS and CDR2 YFSETQ come from the germline V gene. Trimming cost V 4 bases and J 2 bases; bases outside gene matches: 11. CDR3 sequence reads: CASSHLGGTANYGYTF. CDR3 nucleotide sequence: TGCGCCAGCAGCCACCTCGGCGGGACAGCCAACTATGGCTACACCTTC.

This clonotype has a handful of counts. The chain has TRBV21-1 and TRBJ1-4; the D call in the table, TRBD1, was not verified against the DNA. TRBV21-1 is a recognized pseudogene. The CDR3 runs 15 residues. The CDR3 DNA is TGTGCCAGCAGCAAGAAGACAGGGGGCAATGAAAAACTGTTTTTT. This codes for CASSKKTGGNEKLFF.

V usage is TRBV5-1 and J usage is TRBJ2-5; 8 bases align to TRBD2. V shed 0 bases and J 2 bases; nucleotides not matched to a gene: 6. Germline values: CDR1 SGHRS, CDR2 YFSETQ. The CDR3 is 16 residues long. Here the CDR3 reads CASSLAGTRKQETQYF. The CDR3 DNA is TGCGCCAGCAGCTTGGCAGGGACTAGGAAGCAAGAGACCCAGTACTTC.

This clonotype was detected only a few times. The genes are TRBV3-1 and TRBJ2-7; a weak D match, TRBD1 (5 bases). Germline CDR1 LGHDT, CDR2 YNNKEL (reference sequence). Trimming removed 0 bases at V and 5 bases at J, with 14 bases between. There are 15 residues in the CDR3. DNA of the CDR3: TGTGCCAGCAGCCAAGATTGGGGCAGGGTCGACGAGCAGTACTTC. This codes for CASSQDWGRVDEQYF.

This clonotype occurred many times. This chain connects TRBV18 to TRBJ1-1; no clear D. The CDR3 spans 12 residues. Germline lookup yields CDR1 KGHSH and CDR2 LQKENI. The ends were cut back, 6 bases at V and 4 bases at J, with 9 bases in the middle. The CDR3 loop reads CASSPYRTEAFF. CDR3 nucleotide sequence: TGTGCCAGCTCGCCTTACCGCACTGAAGCTTTCTTT.

This clonotype was seen only a few times. The chain employs TRBV12-3 or TRBV12-4 and TRBJ2-3; D possibly corresponds to TRBD1 (6 bases). This CDR3 has 16 amino acids. V lost 6 bases, J lost 2 bases, and 18 bases lay in between. This chain's CDR3 is CASRTGTQGPTDTQYF. DNA of the CDR3: TGTGCCAGCAGAACGGGGACACAGGGTCCCACAGATACGCAGTATTTT.

This clonotype was seen a handful of times. The rearrangement joins TRBV12-3 or TRBV12-4 to TRBJ1-5; TRBD1 agrees at 7 bases. With 5 bases clipped from V and 1 base from J, the junction kept 8 bases outside the gene matches. This CDR3 comprises 16 residues. The CDR3 protein is CASSPRQGRSNQPQHF. The CDR3 coding sequence is TGTGCCAGCAGTCCTCGACAGGGAAGGAGCAATCAGCCCCAGCATTTT.

This clonotype was counted between two and nine times. The rearrangement links TRBV11-2 to TRBJ2-5; D unresolved. Germline lookup yields CDR1 SGHAT and CDR2 FQNNGV. The CDR3 is made up of 16 amino acids. Trimming left V 8 bases short and J 6 bases short, with 25 bases between. The CDR3 here is CASANGSNTPSQTQYF. The CDR3 DNA reads TGTGCCAGCGCAAATGGGTCGAATACCCCGTCGCAGACCCAGTACTTC. Looking up the rest from reference TRBV11-2 and TRBJ2-5 gives the full variable domain: EAGVAQSPRYKIIEKRQSVAFWCNPISGHATLYWYQQILGQGPKLLIQFQNNGVVDDSQLPKDRFSAERLKGVDSTLKIQPAKLEDSAVYLCASANGSNTPSQTQYFGPGTRLLVL.

This clonotype was observed a few times. The CDR3, as DNA: TGTGCCACCAGCAGAGGGCCAGAGACCCAGTACTTC. Its protein is CATSRGPETQYF. The chain has TRBV15 and TRBJ2-5; D not resolved. Trimming removed 1 base at V and 4 bases at J, with 4 bases between. This CDR3 is 12 amino acids long. Looked up from germline, CDR1 is LNHNV and CDR2 is YYDKDF (reference sequence).

This clonotype occurred once. The chain combines TRBV3-1 with TRBJ1-3; TRBD1 matches at 8 bases. Germline loops: CDR1 LGHDT, CDR2 YNNKEL (reference sequence). V lost 1 base, J lost 0 bases, and 8 bases stayed unmatched. This CDR3 region has 18 residues. CDR3 nucleotides: TGTGCCAGCAGCCAAGGGGGACAGGTAACCCGCTCTGGAAACACCATATATTTT. It is translated as CASSQGGQVTRSGNTIYF.

The V and J genes are TRBV20-1 and TRBJ1-1, with D unresolved. This CDR3 region has 14 residues. V was pared by 0 bases and J by 0 bases, with 8 bases between. The germline CDR1 and CDR2 sequences are DFQATT and SNEGSKA (reference sequence). CDR3 amino acids: CSAREGNMNTEAFF. In DNA form, the CDR3 reads TGCAGTGCTAGAGAAGGTAATATGAACACTGAAGCTTTCTTT.

There are many counts of this clonotype. The chain uses TRBV5-6 and TRBJ2-3; TRBD2 matches 7 bases. CDR1 is SGHDT, CDR2 YYEEEE, per germline. V shed 4 bases and J 2 bases; nucleotides not matched to a gene: 10. The length of the CDR3 is 16 residues. The CDR3 spells CASSRRETVLTDTQYF. CDR3 coding DNA: TGTGCCAGCAGCAGGCGGGAGACGGTTCTCACAGATACGCAGTATTTT.

This clonotype has a handful of counts. The chain uses TRBV6-5 and TRBJ2-5; weak D call: TRBD2 (6 bases). TRBJ2-7 matches the DNA end more closely, so the J call is doubtful. CDR1 is MNHEY, CDR2 SVGAGI, per germline. CDR3 length equals 14 residues. The CDR3 spells CASSYGGMSYEQYF. The CDR3 nucleotides read TGTGCCAGCAGTTACGGGGGGATGTCCTACGAGCAGTACTTC.

V usage is TRBV10-3 and J usage is TRBJ2-6; D unresolved. V lost 3 bases and J lost 4, with 4 bases in between. The CDR3 runs 13 residues. The germline gives CDR1 ENHRY, CDR2 SYGVKD. The CDR3 DNA is TGTGCCATCAGTGACGTAGGGGCCAACGTCCTGACTTTC. Encoded protein: CAISDVGANVLTF.

This clonotype turned up a few times. This chain joins TRBV29-1 and TRBJ2-3; maybe TRBD2 (7 bases). The V gene lost 6 bases and the J gene lost 4 bases, with 20 bases spanning the gap. The CDR3 length is 15 residues. The germline V gene encodes CDR1 SQVTM and CDR2 ANQGSEA. DNA for the CDR3: TGCAGCGTGGGAGGGGGGGCCTTTGGACCAGATACGCAGTATTTT. It codes for CSVGGGAFGPDTQYF.

This clonotype has just a few counts. The chain joins TRBV29-1 to TRBJ2-7; 12 bases align to TRBD1. The CDR3 is made up of 14 amino acids. The germline gives CDR1 SQVTM, CDR2 ANQGSEA. The junction had 3 bases not matched to a gene; V was cut back by 1 base and J by 5 bases. CDR3 bases: TGCAGCGTTGAAGGAGGGACAGGGGGCGACGAGCAGTACTTC. This translates into CSVEGGTGGDEQYF.

The chain couples TRBV7-3 to TRBJ1-1, with 8 bases lining up with TRBD1. With V trimmed by 2 bases and J by 0 bases, 11 bases remained unmatched. Looked up from germline, CDR1 is SGHTA and CDR2 is FQGTGA. The CDR3 loop spans 18 amino acids. CDR3 in DNA: TGTGCCAGCAGCTTATGGGCCCCTTCGACAGGGGTGAACACTGAAGCTTTCTTT. It codes for CASSLWAPSTGVNTEAFF.

The chain combines TRBV9 with TRBJ2-5, with a tentative D call TRBD1 (5 bases). Germline assignment: CDR1 SGDLS and CDR2 YYNGEE. The CDR3 runs 15 residues. Trimming removed 3 bases from V and 2 bases from J, with 14 bases in between. CDR3 nucleotide sequence: TGTGCCAGCAGCGCCGCCCCGACAGAGCAAGAGACCCAGTACTTC. Its protein is CASSAAPTEQETQYF.

This rearrangement joins TRBV20-1 to TRBJ2-1, with D possibly being TRBD1 (6 bases). CDR3 length equals 19 residues. The germline V gene has CDR1 DFQATT and CDR2 SNEGSKA (reference sequence). Trimming left V 0 bases short and J 0 bases short, with 21 bases between. CDR3 DNA: TGCAGTGCTAGAGATCCCGGGACAAGGATGTGGGGCTCCTACAATGAGCAGTTCTTC. Translation gives CSARDPGTRMWGSYNEQFF.

This clonotype was counted only a few times. The genes are TRBV12-3 or TRBV12-4 and TRBJ2-1, with D possibly TRBD2 on 6 matching bases. V lost 6 bases, J lost 0 bases, and 21 bases lay in between. The CDR3 sequence is 18 residues long. CDR3 DNA: TGTGCCAGCAGCCCTAAATCTGGCTGGGGGGACTCCTACAATGAGCAGTTCTTC. Its protein is CASSPKSGWGDSYNEQFF.

This chain joins TRBV12-3 or TRBV12-4 and TRBJ1-2, with 8 bases fitting TRBD1. J gave up 5 bases and V 7 bases, and 9 bases lay outside the gene matches. The CDR3 is 14 residues long. The DNA of the CDR3 is TGTGCCAGCACCCAACAGGGGGGTGGTTATGGCTACACCTTC. Amino acids: CASTQQGGGYGYTF.